This TCR beta chain was found in a study of control samples from healthy donors and cancer patients (dated by TCRdb to the early 2020s). From the germline V gene (reference sequence), CDR1 is SGHKS and CDR2 is YYEKEE. From cysteine to phenylalanine, the CDR3 is 14 amino acids long. Left in the record is the CDR3 DNA by itself, 42 bases read in frame from the first base. The library was made by the immunoSEQ multiplex PCR assay. Not all clones reach the TCRdb copy of this immuneACCESS table, which keeps in-frame sequences only. Checked studies attribute under half of the gap to unresolved V genes and leave the rest unexplained. This sample is represented by 100,000 to 150,000 clones; roughly nine tenths of them were singletons. The ten largest clones add up to roughly 1.9% of the sample. Comments on this clone: The antigen this receptor binds is unknown. Mismatch with germline at one junction end may stem from a read error.

This receptor chain uses TRBV5-5 and TRBJ1-2, with TRBD1 tentatively as D gene (6 bases match). The sequence was collected from a man between 18 and 35 years old in good health. The sample comprised blood. The sequenced DNA is TGTGCCAGCAGCTTGGACGGGGGGCGTACTGCTTCCGCCTTC. Translated, this gives CASSLDGGRTASAF.